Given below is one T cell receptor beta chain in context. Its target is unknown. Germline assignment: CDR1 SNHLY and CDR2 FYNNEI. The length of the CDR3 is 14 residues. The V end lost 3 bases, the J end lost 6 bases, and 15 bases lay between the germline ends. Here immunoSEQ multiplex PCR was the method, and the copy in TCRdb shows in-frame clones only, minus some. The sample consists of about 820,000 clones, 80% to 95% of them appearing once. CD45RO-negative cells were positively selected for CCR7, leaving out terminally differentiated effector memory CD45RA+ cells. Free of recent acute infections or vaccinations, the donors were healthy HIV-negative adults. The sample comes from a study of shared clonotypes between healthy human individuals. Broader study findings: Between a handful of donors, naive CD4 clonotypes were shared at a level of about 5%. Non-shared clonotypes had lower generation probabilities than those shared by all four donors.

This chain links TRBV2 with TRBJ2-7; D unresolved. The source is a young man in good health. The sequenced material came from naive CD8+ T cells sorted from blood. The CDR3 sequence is CASSDVGLSTEQYF. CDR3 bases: TGTGCCAGCAGTGACGTCGGGCTGTCGACCGAGCAGTACTTC.